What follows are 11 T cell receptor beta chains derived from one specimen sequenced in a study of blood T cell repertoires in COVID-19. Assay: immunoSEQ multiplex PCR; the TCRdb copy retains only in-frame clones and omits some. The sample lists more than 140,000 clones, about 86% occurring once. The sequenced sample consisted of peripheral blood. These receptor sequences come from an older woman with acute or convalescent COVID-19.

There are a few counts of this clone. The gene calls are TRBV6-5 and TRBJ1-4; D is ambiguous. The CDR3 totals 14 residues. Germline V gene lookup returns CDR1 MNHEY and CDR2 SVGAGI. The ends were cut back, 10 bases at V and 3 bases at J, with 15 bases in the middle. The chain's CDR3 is CATRRGNPNEKLFF. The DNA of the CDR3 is TGTGCCACCCGGAGAGGGAACCCTAATGAAAAACTGTTTTTT.

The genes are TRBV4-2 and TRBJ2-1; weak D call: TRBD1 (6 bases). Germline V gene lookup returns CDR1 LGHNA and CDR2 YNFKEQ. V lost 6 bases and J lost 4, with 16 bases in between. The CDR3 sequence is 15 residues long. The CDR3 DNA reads TGTGCCAGCAGGGGGACAAGAACAGGGTACAATGAGCAGTTCTTC. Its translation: CASRGTRTGYNEQFF.

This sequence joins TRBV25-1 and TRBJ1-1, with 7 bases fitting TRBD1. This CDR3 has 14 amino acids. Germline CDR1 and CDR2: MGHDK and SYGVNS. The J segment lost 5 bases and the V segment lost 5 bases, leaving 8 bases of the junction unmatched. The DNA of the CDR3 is TGTGCCAGCAGTTATACAGGGGTTCGGACTGAAGCTTTCTTT. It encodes CASSYTGVRTEAFF.

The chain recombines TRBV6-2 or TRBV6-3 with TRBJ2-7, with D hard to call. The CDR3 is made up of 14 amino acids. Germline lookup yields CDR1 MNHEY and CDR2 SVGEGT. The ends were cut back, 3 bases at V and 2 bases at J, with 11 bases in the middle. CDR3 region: CASSYAQRTYEQYF. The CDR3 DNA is TGTGCCAGCAGTTATGCCCAGCGTACCTACGAGCAGTACTTC.

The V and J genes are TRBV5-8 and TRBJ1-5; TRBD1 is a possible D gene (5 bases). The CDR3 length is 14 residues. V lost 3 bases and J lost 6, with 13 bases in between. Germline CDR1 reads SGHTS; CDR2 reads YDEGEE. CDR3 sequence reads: CASSSLTVGQPQHF. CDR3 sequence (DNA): TGTGCCAGCAGCTCCTTGACAGTGGGTCAGCCCCAGCATTTT.

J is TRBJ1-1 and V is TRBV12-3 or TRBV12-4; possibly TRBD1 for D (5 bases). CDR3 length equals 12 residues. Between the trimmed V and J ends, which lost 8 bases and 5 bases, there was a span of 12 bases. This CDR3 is CASSLRGTEAFF. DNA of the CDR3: TGTGCCAGCTCTCTCCGGGGGACTGAAGCTTTCTTT.

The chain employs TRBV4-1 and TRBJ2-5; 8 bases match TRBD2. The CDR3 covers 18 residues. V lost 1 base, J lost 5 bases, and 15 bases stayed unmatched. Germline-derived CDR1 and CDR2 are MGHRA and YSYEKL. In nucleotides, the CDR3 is TGCGCCAGCAGCCAAGGGGACGTAGCCGGGGGGGCCGGTGAGACCCAGTACTTC. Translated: CASSQGDVAGGAGETQYF.

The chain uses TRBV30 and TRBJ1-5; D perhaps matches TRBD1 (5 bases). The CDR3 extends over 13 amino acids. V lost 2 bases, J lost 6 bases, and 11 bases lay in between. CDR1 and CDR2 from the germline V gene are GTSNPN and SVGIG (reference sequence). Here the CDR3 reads CAWSLRESQPQHF. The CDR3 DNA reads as TGTGCCTGGAGTCTCAGGGAATCTCAGCCCCAGCATTTT.

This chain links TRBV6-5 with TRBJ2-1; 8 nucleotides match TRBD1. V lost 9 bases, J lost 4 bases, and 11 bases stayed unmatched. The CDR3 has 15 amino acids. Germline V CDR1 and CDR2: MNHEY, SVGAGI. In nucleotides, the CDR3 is TGTGCCAGTCTCGACAGGGGACAAGGTTACAATGAGCAGTTCTTC. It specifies CASLDRGQGYNEQFF.

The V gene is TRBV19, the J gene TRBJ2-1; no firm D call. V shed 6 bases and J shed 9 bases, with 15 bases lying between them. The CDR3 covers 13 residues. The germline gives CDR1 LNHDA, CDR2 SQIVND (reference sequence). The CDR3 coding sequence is TGTGCCAGTAGGAGCCGAGGAAGAGGTGAGCAGTTCTTC. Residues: CASRSRGRGEQFF. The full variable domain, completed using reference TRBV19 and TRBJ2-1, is DGGITQSPKYLFRKEGQNVTLSCEQNLNHDAMYWYRQDPGQGLRLIYYSQIVNDFQKGDIAEGYSVSREKKESFPLTVTSAQKNPTAFYLCASRSRGRGEQFFGPGTRLTVL.

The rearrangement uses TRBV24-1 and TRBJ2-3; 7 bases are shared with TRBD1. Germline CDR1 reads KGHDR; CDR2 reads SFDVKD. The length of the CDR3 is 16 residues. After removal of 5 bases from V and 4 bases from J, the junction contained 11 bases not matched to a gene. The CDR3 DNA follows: TGTGCCACCAGTGGCTACAGGGGACCCGAACCAGATACGCAGTATTTT. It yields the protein CATSGYRGPEPDTQYF.